These 8 T cell receptor beta chains originate from one sample sequenced in a study of T cells expressing NK-cell markers. TCRdb reprocessed the 5' RACE reads and reports one entry per CDR3 protein, with no DNA. The table lists about 460,000 distinct CDR3 sequences. The sequencing sample was made of blood T cells: a sorted CD56 or NKG2C T cell subset, CD4+ or CD8+ T cells, or bulk PBMC T cells (not recorded which). Receptors were obtained from a woman between 45 and 65 years old in good health.

J is TRBJ2-2 and V is TRBV5-1; TCRdb picks TRBD1, but there is no DNA to check that call. The CDR3 covers 16 residues. Germline CDR1 SGHRS, CDR2 YFSETQ. CDR3 protein: CASSESAGAIPGELFF.

The V and J genes are TRBV20-1 and TRBJ2-1; TCRdb indicates TRBD1, and absent DNA this call remains unverified. Germline loops: CDR1 DFQATT, CDR2 SNEGSKA (reference sequence). The CDR3 has 17 residues. The CDR3 loop reads CSARDTPRGGPYNEQFF.

This chain connects TRBV5-5 to TRBJ2-2; TCRdb names TRBD1, which stays unverified in the absence of DNA. In germline, CDR1 is SGHKS, CDR2 YYEKEE (reference sequence). This CDR3 spans 17 amino acids. The CDR3 protein is CASSLAWGTGSAGELFF. Full variable domain (outside the CDR3, taken from reference TRBV5-5 and TRBJ2-2): DAGVTQSPTHLIKTRGQQVTLRCSPISGHKSVSWYQQVLGQGPQFIFQYYEKEERGRGNFPDRFSARQFPNYSSELNVNALLLGDSALYLCASSLAWGTGSAGELFFGEGSRLTVL.

The J gene is TRBJ2-2, the V gene TRBV6-4; TCRdb names TRBD1, which stays unverified in the absence of DNA. The CDR3 covers 14 residues. Germline assignment: CDR1 MRHNA and CDR2 SNTAGT. The CDR3 loop reads CASGGVGVPGELFF.

The chain employs TRBV7-8 and TRBJ2-5. The CDR3 extends over 16 amino acids. Germline values: CDR1 SGHVS, CDR2 FQNEAQ. The CDR3 sequence: CASSDDRFYPQETQYF. Based on the CDR3 plus reference TRBV7-8 and TRBJ2-5, the full variable domain is GAGVSQSPRYKVAKRGQDVALRCDPISGHVSLFWYQQALGQGPEFLTYFQNEAQLDKSGLPSDRFFAERPEGSVSTLKIQRTQQEDSAVYLCASSDDRFYPQETQYFGPGTRLLVL.

The CDR3 sequence is CSARDPLAGVGEQFF. The chain is built from TRBV20-1 and TRBJ2-1; the D call from TCRdb, TRBD2, cannot be confirmed without DNA. Germline loops: CDR1 DFQATT, CDR2 SNEGSKA (reference sequence). The CDR3 is 15 residues long.

J is TRBJ1-5 and V is TRBV12-3 or TRBV12-4. The CDR3 totals 17 residues. CDR3 protein: CASSHGTRRRPNQPQHF.

V usage is TRBV24-1 and J usage is TRBJ2-1; TCRdb selects TRBD2, and the lack of DNA leaves this call unchecked. The CDR3 has 13 residues. Germline V gene sequence: CDR1 KGHDR, CDR2 SFDVKD. This chain's CDR3 is CATSRGSYNEQFF.